One T cell receptor (beta chain) is described in this entry. Its specific antigen is unknown. No clone much larger than this one lies a single base away; base qualities are absent. The data stem from a study of T-cell memory formation after mild COVID-19 (dated by TCRdb to the early 2020s). Background on the whole study: Most TCR sequence clusters were specific to one of the two donors. T-cell clones expanding and contracting after mild COVID-19 in a couple of donors were tracked by longitudinal TCRalpha and TCRbeta repertoire sequencing. Two young, previously healthy adult volunteers made up the cohort, one male and one female. Findings and caveats that apply to the study as a whole: Some responding clones were detected in pre-infection memory, which suggested that pre-existing cross-reactive memory T cells had joined the SARS-CoV-2 response. SARS-CoV-2 specificity was not confirmed for the second-wave clones peaking on day 37. From day 15 to 85, contracting clones showed balanced CD4/CD8 phenotypes, whereas a second wave of clones that expanded from day 15 to 37 leaned towards CD4+. Contracting CD4+ clones were found mainly in CM and EM memory subsets, while CD8+ clones were enriched in EMRA. Only two mild cases were covered by the study, and larger cohorts that include severe cases with pre-infection samples were considered necessary.

V sheds 1 base and J sheds 4 bases, leaving 10 bases between their ends. The CDR3 runs 15 amino acids, cysteine and phenylalanine included. Only CDR3 DNA is held: 45 bases, read in frame from base 1. For CDR1 and CDR2, the germline V gene (reference sequence) lists SEHNR and FQNEAQ. TCRdb records Illumina NovaSeq 6000 as the sequencer. TCRalpha and TCRbeta cDNA libraries were constructed by 5'RACE with constant-segment primers, with sample barcodes and unique molecular identifiers being introduced. RNA was extracted from every sample with Trizol reagent. Library amplification was performed in two PCR steps, and a second sample barcode and Illumina TruSeq adapters were introduced in the second step. Libraries were sequenced on an Illumina NovaSeq with 2 x 150 bp paired-end reads. The authors' pipeline ran thus. Reads were demultiplexed and collapsed into UMI-guided consensus sequences with migec v1.2.7. With mixcr v2.1.11, UMI consensuses were aligned to TRA and TRB V and J templates and assembled into clonotypes. Clonotypes were classified as expanded or contracted when called significant by both edgeR and NoisET, with noise models trained on biological replicates. For edgeR calls, a false discovery rate-adjusted p below 0.01 and a log2 fold-change threshold of 1 were applied. As an exploratory analysis of dynamics, PCA with hierarchical clustering was applied to max-normalized trajectories of the 1000 most abundant clonotypes. Separately sequenced CD4+ and CD8+ repertoires were used to assign the CD4 or CD8 phenotype of responding clones. The raw public reads went through TCRdb reprocessing: fastp at Q25, MiXCR clone calling, in-frame beta chains kept. Rows with one shared CDR3 protein collapse into an entry with the most common genes and DNA. TCRdb's processing, not the authors' own work, is the source of the V and J calls. The sample table holds about 430,000 distinct CDR3 sequences, of which 24% were seen once. Jointly, the top ten make up around 8.8% of the sample.

PBMCs were isolated by Ficoll-Paque density gradient centrifugation. The chain joins TRBV7-9 to TRBJ2-2, and perhaps TRBD2 as D gene, on 6 matching bases. The clonotype was recovered from an adult woman who had mild COVID-19 (a few samples of this study predate the infection). The sample titles of this study are shuffled in the database, so cell type and time point are left out; the donor was told from shared clones. The sequenced sample consisted of PBMCs or a T cell subset sorted from them (not recorded which). This receptor carries the CDR3 CASSLVGSGTGELFF. The DNA is TGTGCCAGCAGCTTAGTGGGTAGCGGCACCGGGGAGCTGTTTTTT.